These T cell receptor beta chains were read from a single sample in a study of blood T cell repertoires in COVID-19. Measured with immunoSEQ multiplex PCR; TCRdb has only the in-frame clones, and not every one. The table includes about 300,000 clones, around 89% detected once. What was sequenced was peripheral blood. These TCRs come from a woman aged 45-65 years with COVID-19, enrolled during active disease. Both conserved end residues are part of each CDR3. A D gene is named only where the DNA matches it firmly. Only some rows state a clone size, as once, few, many or a class for expanded clones.

CDR3nt	CDR3aa	v_gene	abundance	j_gene	d_gene
TGCGCCAGCAGTGGGGGACAGTTCTATGGCTACACCTTC	CASSGGQFYGYTF	TRBV10-1	NA	TRBJ1-2	TRBD1
TGTGCCAGCAGCTTAGGGGGACAGGGCAGCACAGATACGCAGTATTTT	CASSLGGQGSTDTQYF	TRBV7-2	NA	TRBJ2-3	TRBD1
TGTGCCAGCAGCTTAGTCGGGGGTGGAACTAATGAAAAACTGTTTTTT	CASSLVGGGTNEKLFF	TRBV7-9	few	TRBJ1-4	NA
TGTGCCAGTACCCCTATAGGAGAGACTAGGATAGGCACAGATACGCAGTATTTT	CASTPIGETRIGTDTQYF	TRBV19	NA	TRBJ2-3	NA
TGTGCCAGCAGCCCTACCCTAGCGGAGCCCCAGGCCCAGTACTTC	CASSPTLAEPQAQYF	TRBV5-4	NA	TRBJ2-5	TRBD2
TGTGCCAGCAGCAGTAGGAGCTATAATTCACCCCTCCACTTT	CASSSRSYNSPLHF	TRBV6-5	NA	TRBJ1-6	NA
TGTGCCAGCTCACCACCGGGACTAGCGGCCGGGGAGCTGTTTTTT	CASSPPGLAAGELFF	TRBV18	NA	TRBJ2-2	TRBD2
TGTGCCAGCAGCACCCGTTTGCGGACTGAAGCTTTCTTT	CASSTRLRTEAFF	TRBV7-2	NA	TRBJ1-1	NA
TGTGCCAGCAGCCCAATCCCGGGACAGGGGGCGGCTGGGGCCAACGTCCTGACTTTC	CASSPIPGQGAAGANVLTF	TRBV5-4	NA	TRBJ2-6	TRBD1
NA	CASILWTIDEQYF	TRBV21-1	NA	TRBJ2-7	NA
TGTGCCAGCAGCCTAATAGGGACTAGCGGGACCTACGAGCAGTACTTC	CASSLIGTSGTYEQYF	TRBV7-8	NA	TRBJ2-7	TRBD2
TGTGCTAGTGGTGGGGGACAGAGTTTTTCCCAGCCCCAGCATTTT	CASGGGQSFSQPQHF	TRBV12-5	once	TRBJ1-5	TRBD1
TGTGCCAGCAGGACCAGGGACAATGAGCAGTTCTTC	CASRTRDNEQFF	TRBV3-1/TRBV3-2	NA	TRBJ2-1	NA
TGCGCCAGCAGCTACGAACTCTTAATAGATACGCAGTATTTT	CASSYELLIDTQYF	TRBV5-1	NA	TRBJ2-3	NA
TGTGCCAGCAGCTTAGTGGGACTGGATTACAATGAGCAGTTCTTC	CASSLVGLDYNEQFF	TRBV7-2	NA	TRBJ2-1	NA
TGTGCCAGCTCTGGCTTCCACACCGGGGAGCTGTTTTTT	CASSGFHTGELFF	TRBV11-3	once	TRBJ2-2	NA
TGTGCCAGCAGCAGGGAGGGGTATAATTCACCCCTCCACTTT	CASSREGYNSPLHF	TRBV6-5	few	TRBJ1-6	NA
TGTGCCAGTCTTAACCCAGGAAACACTGAAGCTTTCTTT	CASLNPGNTEAFF	TRBV19	NA	TRBJ1-1	NA
TGTGCCAGCAGTTCTAGCCGGAATGAGCAGTTCTTC	CASSSSRNEQFF	TRBV6-5	NA	TRBJ2-1	NA
TGTGCCAGTAGACCTCGACAGGGGGTTGCCGGGGAGCTGTTTTTT	CASRPRQGVAGELFF	TRBV19	NA	TRBJ2-2	TRBD1
TGTGCCAGCAGACCTGACCTCGGGGACAACCAAGGCTCTGGGGCCAACGTCCTGACTTTC	CASRPDLGDNQGSGANVLTF	TRBV6-2/TRBV6-3	NA	TRBJ2-6	NA
TGTGCCAGCAGTTACGCCGGGACACCTCGGGCGTTCTTC	CASSYAGTPRAFF	TRBV6-5	NA	TRBJ2-1	NA
TGTGCCAGCAGCCACCTAAGCTACACCTTC	CASSHLSYTF	TRBV27	NA	TRBJ1-2	NA
TGTGCCAGCAGCCATTGGACAATGAACACTGAAGCTTTCTTT	CASSHWTMNTEAFF	TRBV3-1/TRBV3-2	NA	TRBJ1-1	NA
TGTGCCAGCAGTTACTCGGGGGCGGGAGGCCGATTCGAGCAGTACTTC	CASSYSGAGGRFEQYF	TRBV6-5	NA	TRBJ2-7	TRBD2
TGCGCCAGCAGCTTGGGGGGACTCGGAGAGACCCAGTACTTC	CASSLGGLGETQYF	TRBV5-1	NA	TRBJ2-5	NA
TGCGCCAGCAGCTTCCGGGACACCGCTGGGGCCAACGTCCTGACTTTC	CASSFRDTAGANVLTF	TRBV5-1	NA	TRBJ2-6	NA
TGCAGCGTCGTGGACAGTAACACTGAAGCTTTCTTT	CSVVDSNTEAFF	TRBV29-1	NA	TRBJ1-1	NA
TGTGCCAGTAGTACTTACTCCGGGGAGCTGTTTTTT	CASSTYSGELFF	TRBV19	NA	TRBJ2-2	NA
TGTGCCAGTGGGGAGATGAACACTGAAGCTTTCTTT	CASGEMNTEAFF	TRBV19	NA	TRBJ1-1	NA
TGTGCCAGCAGCCAAGAGATTAGCGGGAGAAATGAGCAGTTCTTC	CASSQEISGRNEQFF	TRBV3-1/TRBV3-2	NA	TRBJ2-1	TRBD2
TGCAGCGTTGCGCGGCAGTACAATGAGCAGTTCTTC	CSVARQYNEQFF	TRBV29-1	NA	TRBJ2-1	NA
TGTGCCAGCAGCCAAGATCCCCATACACGAACCGCCTCAGATACGCAGTATTTT	CASSQDPHTRTASDTQYF	TRBV4-2	NA	TRBJ2-3	NA
TGTGCCTGGGGTGCGGGACTAGTTAACACCGGGGAGCTGTTTTTT	CAWGAGLVNTGELFF	TRBV30	NA	TRBJ2-2	TRBD2
TGTGCCAGCAGCCCCTTGGGGGGAAGGGCAGCTTTCTTT	CASSPLGGRAAFF	TRBV7-2	NA	TRBJ1-1	NA
TGCAGCGTTCCCGACAGAACCGGGGAGCTGTTTTTT	CSVPDRTGELFF	TRBV29-1	NA	TRBJ2-2	NA
TGTGCCAGCAGCAAGGGGACTAGCGGGAGGGCCGGCAATGAGCAGTTCTTC	CASSKGTSGRAGNEQFF	TRBV7-9	NA	TRBJ2-1	TRBD2
TGTGCCAGCAGCTTGAACGCGGGAGGTGCCTACGAGCAGTACTTC	CASSLNAGGAYEQYF	TRBV5-5	NA	TRBJ2-7	TRBD2
TGTGCCAGCCCCGGGGGGGAGGCCACAGATACGCAGTATTTT	CASPGGEATDTQYF	TRBV5-5	many	TRBJ2-3	TRBD2
TGTGCCAGCAGGAGTGGAGGGGGCCCAGCCTACGAGCAGTACTTC	CASRSGGGPAYEQYF	TRBV6-5	NA	TRBJ2-7	NA
TGTGCCAGCAGTCGGACTAGCCCGGAGACCCAGTACTTC	CASSRTSPETQYF	TRBV12-3/TRBV12-4	NA	TRBJ2-5	TRBD2
TGTGCCATCAGTCCGGTGTACGAGCCCTACGAGCAGTACTTC	CAISPVYEPYEQYF	TRBV10-3	NA	TRBJ2-7	NA
TGCGCCAGCAGAGGGACAGGAACGAACACTGAAGCTTTCTTT	CASRGTGTNTEAFF	TRBV5-1	once	TRBJ1-1	TRBD1
TGTGCCAGCAGCAAAGAAAGCCCGGACAGGCTCCAAGTTTTAGTCTATGGCTACACCTTC	CASSKESPDRLQVLVYGYTF	TRBV21-1	NA	TRBJ1-2	NA
TGTGCCAGCAGGTTAACAGTGAACACTGAAGCTTTCTTT	CASRLTVNTEAFF	TRBV12-3/TRBV12-4	NA	TRBJ1-1	NA
TGCAGCGTCCTGACAGGGCCAGGGGGTGAAGCTTTCTTT	CSVLTGPGGEAFF	TRBV29-1	NA	TRBJ1-1	TRBD1
TGTGCCAGCAGCCCCAGTGGCACCCTCGAGCAGTTCTTC	CASSPSGTLEQFF	TRBV9	NA	TRBJ2-1	NA
TGCGCCAGCAGCCTCCTGTCCGGGACAGGCGCGGTCACAGATACGCAGTATTTT	CASSLLSGTGAVTDTQYF	TRBV5-1	NA	TRBJ2-3	TRBD1
TGTGCCAGCAGCCAAGGACTAGTCCCTGAGCAGTTCTTC	CASSQGLVPEQFF	TRBV4-2	few	TRBJ2-1	NA
TGTGCCAGCAGCGTGTCCGGAGCCGGGGAGACCCAGTACTTC	CASSVSGAGETQYF	TRBV7-2	NA	TRBJ2-5	NA
TGTGCCAGCAGCTTAGGCGGAACGGGCTATGGCTACACCTTC	CASSLGGTGYGYTF	TRBV11-2	NA	TRBJ1-2	NA
TGCGCCAGCAGTTCGGACAGGGGGCTTCGAGAGCAGTACTTC	CASSSDRGLREQYF	TRBV5-1	NA	TRBJ2-7	TRBD1
TGTGCCACCAGCAGAGGCGGGGCTGAAAAACTGTTTTTT	CATSRGGAEKLFF	TRBV15	NA	TRBJ1-4	NA
TGTGCCAGCAGCCCTCTAGCGGGGACAGATACGCAGTATTTT	CASSPLAGTDTQYF	TRBV7-2	NA	TRBJ2-3	TRBD2